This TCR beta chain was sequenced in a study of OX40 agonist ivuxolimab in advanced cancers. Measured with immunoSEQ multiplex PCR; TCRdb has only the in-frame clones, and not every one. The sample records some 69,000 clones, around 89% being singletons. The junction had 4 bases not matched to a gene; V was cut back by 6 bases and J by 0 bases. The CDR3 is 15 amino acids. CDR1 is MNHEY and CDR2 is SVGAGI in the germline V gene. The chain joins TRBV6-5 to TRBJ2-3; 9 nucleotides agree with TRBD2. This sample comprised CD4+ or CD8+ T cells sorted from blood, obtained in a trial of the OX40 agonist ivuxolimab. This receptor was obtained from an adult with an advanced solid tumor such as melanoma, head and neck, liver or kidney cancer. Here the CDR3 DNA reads TGTGCCAGCAGGGGGCTAGCGGGAAGCACAGATACGCAGTATTTT. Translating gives CASRGLAGSTDTQYF.